Below are 20 T cell receptor beta chains sequenced from a single sample in a study of OX40 agonist ivuxolimab in advanced cancers. The method was immunoSEQ multiplex PCR; TCRdb's version includes in-frame clones alone and lacks a portion of them. Of approximately 40,000 clones listed, more than 75% are singletons. Sequenced here: CD4+ or CD8+ T cells sorted from blood, sampled in a trial of the OX40 agonist ivuxolimab. These receptor sequences come from an adult with an advanced solid tumor such as melanoma, head and neck, liver or kidney cancer.

This clone was observed a few times. J is TRBJ2-7 and V is TRBV7-9; D is uncertain. This CDR3 region has 12 residues. Germline CDR1 reads SEHNR; CDR2 reads FQNEAQ (reference sequence). Trimming left V 1 base short and J 6 bases short, with 7 bases between. In nucleotides, the CDR3 is TGTGCCAGCAGCTTAGTGCTAGGCGAGCAGTACTTC. It yields the protein CASSLVLGEQYF.

The gene calls are TRBV6-5 and TRBJ2-3; unclear D gene. CDR3 size: 16 residues. V was clipped by 2 bases and J by 0 bases, with 12 bases between them. In germline, CDR1 is MNHEY, CDR2 SVGAGI. The CDR3: CASSYVEGSSTDTQYF. The CDR3 DNA reads as TGTGCCAGCAGTTACGTTGAAGGGTCTAGCACAGATACGCAGTATTTT.

This sequence joins TRBV4-1 and TRBJ2-7, with D possibly TRBD1 on 6 matching bases. Deletions cut 1 base from V and 1 base from J, with 11 bases between. The CDR3 runs 15 residues. Germline-derived CDR1 and CDR2 are MGHRA and YSYEKL. CDR3: CASSQATGTSYEQYF. The CDR3 DNA follows: TGCGCCAGCAGCCAAGCTACAGGGACGTCCTACGAGCAGTACTTC.

The DNA for the CDR3 is TGTGCCAGCAGCGGACGGGACCCAAACACCGGGGAGCTGTTTTTT. This sequence encodes CASSGRDPNTGELFF. The chain uses TRBV9 and TRBJ2-2, with D possibly being TRBD1 or TRBD2 (5 bases each). Trimming left V 3 bases short and J 2 bases short, with 11 bases between. Germline CDR1 is SGDLS and CDR2 is YYNGEE. There are 15 residues in the CDR3. Variable domain in full (rest from reference TRBV9 and TRBJ2-2): DSGVTQTPKHLITATGQRVTLRCSPRSGDLSVYWYQQSLDQGLQFLIQYYNGEERAKGNILERFSAQQFPDLHSELNLSSLELGDSALYFCASSGRDPNTGELFFGEGSRLTVL.

The chain has TRBV14 and TRBJ2-7; TRBD2 agrees at 10 bases. The CDR3 sequence is 17 residues long. Germline V lookup: CDR1 SGHDN, CDR2 FVKESK. V was pared by 3 bases and J by 1 base, with 9 bases of the junction left unmatched. The CDR3, as DNA: TGTGCCAGCAGCCACCCGCAAAGCGGGAGGGATTCCTACGAGCAGTACTTC. Its protein product is CASSHPQSGRDSYEQYF.

This clone was detected only once. The chain combines TRBV6-6 with TRBJ1-5; D is undetermined. V was trimmed by 8 bases and J by 6 bases, leaving 17 bases between them. Germline lookup yields CDR1 MNHNY and CDR2 SVGAGI (reference sequence). This CDR3 comprises 14 residues. Here the CDR3 DNA reads TGTGCCAGCCGTACCGGCAAAAACGGTCAGCCCCAGCATTTT. This translates into CASRTGKNGQPQHF.

Points on this clone: At one boundary the junction diverges from the germline segment, which might be a read error. The chain joins TRBV7-7 to TRBJ2-1; 8 bases fit TRBD2. Germline values: CDR1 SSHAT, CDR2 FNYEAQ (reference sequence). This CDR3 is built from 15 residues. The CDR3 loop reads CASSLESGSYNEQFF. CDR3 sequence (DNA): TGTGCTAGCAGCTTAGAGAGCGGGAGTTACAATGAGCAGTTCTTC.

The chain is built from TRBV7-2 and TRBJ1-1, with unresolved D. Germline lookup yields CDR1 SGHTA and CDR2 FQGNSA. Trimming took off 2 bases at V and 1 base at J, with 5 bases between the two ends. The CDR3 spans 13 residues. CDR3 DNA: TGTGCCAGCAGCTTACATGGGAACACTGAAGCTTTCTTT. Residues: CASSLHGNTEAFF.

The rearrangement uses TRBV10-2 and TRBJ2-3, with 11 bases lining up with TRBD2. Trimming removed 0 bases from V and 10 bases from J; junction bases left unmatched: 6. The CDR3 runs 15 residues. The germline CDR1 and CDR2 sequences are WSHSY and SAAADI. As DNA, the CDR3 is TGCGCCAGCAGTGAGTCGACTAGCGGGAAGGGTCCGCAGTATTTT. Protein: CASSESTSGKGPQYF.

The chain is built from TRBV19 and TRBJ2-3; D might be TRBD1 (6 bases). Trimming stripped 3 bases from V and 4 bases from J, with 14 bases between. There are 15 residues in the CDR3. In germline, CDR1 is LNHDA, CDR2 SQIVND (reference sequence). The CDR3 reads CASSISLGASDTQYF. In DNA form, the CDR3 reads TGTGCCAGTAGTATCTCGTTGGGGGCGTCAGATACGCAGTATTTT.

V and J are TRBV14 and TRBJ1-4, with D hard to call. CDR1 and CDR2 (germline): SGHDN, FVKESK. The CDR3 contains 15 residues. V shed 0 bases and J shed 8 bases, with 13 bases lying between them. For the CDR3, the DNA is TGTGCCAGCAGCCAAGAACTCGGGGTCGGGGAAAAACTGTTTTTT. It yields the protein CASSQELGVGEKLFF.

This rearrangement joins TRBV4-1 to TRBJ2-7, with a weak D call TRBD2 (5 bases). The V end lost 0 bases, the J end lost 3 bases, and 15 bases lay between the germline ends. Germline lookup yields CDR1 MGHRA and CDR2 YSYEKL. The CDR3 is made up of 16 amino acids. CDR3 sequence reads: CASSQETRAQYYEQYF. CDR3 nucleotides: TGCGCCAGCAGCCAAGAAACGAGGGCCCAGTACTACGAGCAGTACTTC.

The rearrangement joins TRBV19 to TRBJ1-5; TRBD1 is a possible D gene (5 bases). The CDR3 contains 14 residues. CDR1 is LNHDA, CDR2 SQIVND, per germline (reference sequence). Trimming took off 4 bases at V and 4 bases at J, with 11 bases between the two ends. CDR3 region: CASSTDSYNQPQHF. The CDR3 nucleotides are TGTGCCAGTAGTACCGACAGTTATAATCAGCCCCAGCATTTT.

The rearrangement uses TRBV2 and TRBJ2-3; D unresolved. V was shortened by 3 bases and J by 2 bases, with 6 bases between the two germline ends. CDR3 length equals 13 residues. Looked up from germline, CDR1 is SNHLY and CDR2 is FYNNEI. CDR3 DNA: TGTGCCAGCAGTGACGAGGACACAGATACGCAGTATTTT. This translates into CASSDEDTDTQYF.

The CDR3 DNA reads TGTGCCAGCAGCCCTATCTCACATAGCACAGATACGCAGTATTTT. It translates to CASSPISHSTDTQYF. The chain has TRBV9 and TRBJ2-3; unclear D gene. With 4 bases removed from V and 0 bases from J, the gap between germline ends came to 12 bases. CDR3 size: 15 residues. Germline CDR1 and CDR2: SGDLS and YYNGEE.

The rearrangement links TRBV28 to TRBJ2-7, with D unclear. Trimming stripped 6 bases from V and 2 bases from J, with 14 bases between. CDR1 and CDR2 from the germline V gene are MDHEN and SYDVKM. This CDR3 has 14 residues. CDR3 nucleotides: TGTGCCAGCAGCTACGACTCCTTTGCCTACGAGCAGTACTTC. It is translated as CASSYDSFAYEQYF.

The V and J genes are TRBV27 and TRBJ2-1; no definite D call. The CDR3 covers 14 residues. Germline loops: CDR1 MNHEY, CDR2 SMNVEV (reference sequence). V lost 2 bases and J 7 bases, leaving 12 bases between the germline ends. The CDR3 DNA follows: TGTGCCAGCAGTTTAGGGCTAATTATAAATGAGCAGTTCTTC. Its protein is CASSLGLIINEQFF.

The genes are TRBV19 and TRBJ2-7; D is perhaps TRBD2 (5 bases). This CDR3 spans 14 amino acids. CDR1 and CDR2 from the germline V gene are LNHDA and SQIVND (reference sequence). V was clipped by 3 bases and J by 2 bases, with 11 bases between them. The CDR3 DNA follows: TGTGCCAGTAGTATGGTTGCGGGCCCCTACGAGCAGTACTTC. Translating it yields CASSMVAGPYEQYF.

This clone has a single count. A read error is possible here, since a much larger clone lies one base away. Distinct nucleotide sequences in the sample also encode this CDR3. The J gene is TRBJ2-6, the V gene TRBV14; D may be TRBD1 (6 bases). The CDR3 sequence is 17 residues long. Germline V gene data show CDR1 as SGHDN and CDR2 as FVKESK. This CDR3 reads CASSQDPRGAGANVLTF. CDR3 DNA sequence: TGTGCCAGCAGCCAAGATCCCAGGGGTGCTGGGGCCAACGTCCTAACTTTC.

The chain uses TRBV13 and TRBJ2-7; 8 positions match TRBD2. The V gene's germline CDR1 is PRHDT and CDR2 FYEKMQ (reference sequence). V lost 5 bases and J lost 5; bases outside the gene matches: 11. The CDR3 consists of 15 residues. As DNA, the CDR3 is TGTGCCAGCAGCGAAGGACTAGCTGTTATCCACGAGCAGTACTTC. Protein product: CASSEGLAVIHEQYF.